This TCR beta chain was captured in a study of T cells after yellow fever vaccination. About the study: In the case of low-cell-number fractions, SMART-Seq v4 Ultra Low Input was used for preparation.

About this clonotype: As yet, its antigen is unknown.

The CDR3 has 15 amino acids. Germline-derived CDR1 and CDR2 are LNHDA and SQIVND (reference sequence). The V and J ends lost 5 bases and 0 bases respectively, with 12 bases between them. The study, taken as a whole, reports: Weaker overall, the secondary response nonetheless peaked faster (day 5 versus 15).

TCRdb passed the 5' RACE reads through MiXCR, listing each CDR3 protein once. The sample lists some 120,000 distinct CDR3 sequences; under 9% were seen once. This sample comprised CD8+ T cells sorted from PBMCs, obtained 45 days after the yellow fever booster vaccination. The chain uses TRBV19 and TRBJ2-3, with D hard to call. The receptor was isolated from a man aged 25 to 40 who received the YFV17D yellow fever vaccine. The CDR3 coding sequence is TGTGCCAGTAGTTTTTCCAGTTATAGCACAGATACGCAGTATTTT. It specifies CASSFSSYSTDTQYF.